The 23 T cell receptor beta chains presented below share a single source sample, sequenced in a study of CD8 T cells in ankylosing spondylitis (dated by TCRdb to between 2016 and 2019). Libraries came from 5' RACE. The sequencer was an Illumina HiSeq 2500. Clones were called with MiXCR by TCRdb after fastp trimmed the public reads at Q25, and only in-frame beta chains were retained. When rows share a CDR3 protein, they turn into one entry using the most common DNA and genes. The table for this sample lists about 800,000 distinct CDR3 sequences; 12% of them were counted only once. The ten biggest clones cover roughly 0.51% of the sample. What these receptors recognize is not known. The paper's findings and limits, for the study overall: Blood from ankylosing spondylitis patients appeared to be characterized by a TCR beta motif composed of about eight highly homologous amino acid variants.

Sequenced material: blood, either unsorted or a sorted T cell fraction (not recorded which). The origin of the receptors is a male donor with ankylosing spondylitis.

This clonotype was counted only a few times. The CDR3 loop reads CSALDTQTGGYTF. The CDR3 DNA reads as TGCAGTGCTTTGGACACCCAAACGGGTGGCTACACCTTC. The rearrangement joins TRBV20-1 to TRBJ1-2; maybe TRBD1 (5 bases). Germline assignment: CDR1 DFQATT and CDR2 SNEGSKA (reference sequence). There are 13 residues in the CDR3. The V and J ends lost 5 bases and 7 bases respectively, with 17 bases between them.

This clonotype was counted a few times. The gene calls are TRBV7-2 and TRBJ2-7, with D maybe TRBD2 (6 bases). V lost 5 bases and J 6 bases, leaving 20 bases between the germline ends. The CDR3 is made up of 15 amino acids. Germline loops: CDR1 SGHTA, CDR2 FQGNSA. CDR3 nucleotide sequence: TGTGCCAGCAGCCTAAGTGGGGCTCAGGGAGGCGAGCAGTACTTC. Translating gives CASSLSGAQGGEQYF.

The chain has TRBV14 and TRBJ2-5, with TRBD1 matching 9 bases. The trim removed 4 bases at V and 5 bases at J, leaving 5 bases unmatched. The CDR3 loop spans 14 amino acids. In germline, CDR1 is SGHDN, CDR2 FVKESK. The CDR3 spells CASSRWTGDETQYF. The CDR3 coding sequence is TGTGCCAGCAGCCGGTGGACAGGGGACGAGACCCAGTACTTC.

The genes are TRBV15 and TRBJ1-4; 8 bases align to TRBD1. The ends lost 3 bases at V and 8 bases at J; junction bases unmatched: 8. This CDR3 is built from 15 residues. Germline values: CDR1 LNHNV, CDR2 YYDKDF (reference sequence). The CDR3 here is CATSSSTGVGEKLFF. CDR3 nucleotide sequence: TGTGCCACCAGCAGCTCGACAGGGGTGGGGGAAAAACTGTTTTTT.

The DNA for the CDR3 is TGCAGTGCTAGAGATCGGAGGGCAGCCGACACCGGGGAGCTGTTTTTT. Amino acid sequence: CSARDRRAADTGELFF. The chain couples TRBV20-1 to TRBJ2-2, with D tentatively TRBD2 (6 bases). Trimming cost V 0 bases and J 3 bases, with 14 bases left between them. The length of the CDR3 is 16 residues. Germline-derived CDR1 and CDR2 are DFQATT and SNEGSKA (reference sequence).

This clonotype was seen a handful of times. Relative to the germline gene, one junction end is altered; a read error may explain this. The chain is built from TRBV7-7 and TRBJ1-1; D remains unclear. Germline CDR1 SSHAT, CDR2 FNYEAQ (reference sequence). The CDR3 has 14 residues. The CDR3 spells CASTALDARAEAFF. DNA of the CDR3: TGTGCTAGCACCGCCCTGGACGCCCGCGCTGAAGCTTTCTTT.

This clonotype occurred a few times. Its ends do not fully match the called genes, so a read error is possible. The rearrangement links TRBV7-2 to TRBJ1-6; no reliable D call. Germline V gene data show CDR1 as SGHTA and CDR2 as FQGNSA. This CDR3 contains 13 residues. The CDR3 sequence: CASSLAEWGSLLF. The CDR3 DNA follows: TGTGCCAGCAGCTTAGCGGAATGGGGTTCCCTACTCTTT.

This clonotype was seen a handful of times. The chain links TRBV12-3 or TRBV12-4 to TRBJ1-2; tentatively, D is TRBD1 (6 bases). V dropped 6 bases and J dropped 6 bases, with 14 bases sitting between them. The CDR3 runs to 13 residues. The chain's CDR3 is CASRQGFKDGYTF. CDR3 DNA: TGTGCCAGCAGACAGGGTTTTAAGGATGGCTACACCTTC.

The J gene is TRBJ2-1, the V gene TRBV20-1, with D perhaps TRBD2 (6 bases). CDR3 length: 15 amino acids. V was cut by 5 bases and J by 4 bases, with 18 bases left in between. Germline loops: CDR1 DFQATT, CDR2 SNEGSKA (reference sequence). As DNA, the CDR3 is TGCAGTGCTGTACACCGGGACTTAGGATACAATGAGCAGTTCTTC. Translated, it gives CSAVHRDLGYNEQFF.

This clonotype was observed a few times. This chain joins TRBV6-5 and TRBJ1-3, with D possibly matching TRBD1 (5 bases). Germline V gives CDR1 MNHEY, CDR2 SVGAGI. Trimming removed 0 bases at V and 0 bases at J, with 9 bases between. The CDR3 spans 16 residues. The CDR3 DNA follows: TGTGCCAGCAGTTACTCAGGGGCCATCTCTGGAAACACCATATATTTT. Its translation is CASSYSGAISGNTIYF.

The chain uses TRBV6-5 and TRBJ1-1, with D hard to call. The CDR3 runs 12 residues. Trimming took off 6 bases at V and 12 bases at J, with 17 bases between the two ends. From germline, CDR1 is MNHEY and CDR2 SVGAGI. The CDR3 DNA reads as TGTGCCAGCAGCCCAACAAGGGCCTTATCTTTCTTT. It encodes CASSPTRALSFF.

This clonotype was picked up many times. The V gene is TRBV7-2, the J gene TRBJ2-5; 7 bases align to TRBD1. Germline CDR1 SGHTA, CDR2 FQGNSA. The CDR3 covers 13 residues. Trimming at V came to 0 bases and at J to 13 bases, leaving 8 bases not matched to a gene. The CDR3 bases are TGTGCCAGCAGCTTAGCCGAGGGGGCATCTGGGTACTTC. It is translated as CASSLAEGASGYF.

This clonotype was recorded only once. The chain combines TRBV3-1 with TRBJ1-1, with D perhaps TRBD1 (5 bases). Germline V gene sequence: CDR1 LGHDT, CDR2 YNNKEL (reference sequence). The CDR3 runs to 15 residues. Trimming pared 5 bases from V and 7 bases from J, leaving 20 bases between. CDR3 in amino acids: CASSYLQSWGLEAFF. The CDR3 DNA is TGTGCCAGCAGCTATTTACAATCATGGGGACTTGAAGCTTTCTTT. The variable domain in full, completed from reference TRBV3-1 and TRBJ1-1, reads DTAVSQTPKYLVTQMGNDKSIKCEQNLGHDTMYWYKQDSKKFLKIMFSYNNKELIINETVPNRFSPKSPDKAHLNLHINSLELGDSAVYFCASSYLQSWGLEAFFGQGTRLTVV.

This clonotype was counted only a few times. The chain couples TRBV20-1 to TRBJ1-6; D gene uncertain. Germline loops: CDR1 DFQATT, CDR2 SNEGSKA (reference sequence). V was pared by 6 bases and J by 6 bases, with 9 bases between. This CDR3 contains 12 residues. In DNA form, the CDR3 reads TGCAGTGCAAGCTGGGGTAATTCACCCCTCCACTTT. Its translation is CSASWGNSPLHF.

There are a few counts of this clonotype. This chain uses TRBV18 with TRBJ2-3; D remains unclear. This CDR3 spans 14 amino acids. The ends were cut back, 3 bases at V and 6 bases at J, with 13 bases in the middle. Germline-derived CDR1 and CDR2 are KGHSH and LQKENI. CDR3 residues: CASSPMPLGDTQYF. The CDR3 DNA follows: TGTGCCAGCTCACCGATGCCACTGGGGGATACGCAGTATTTT.

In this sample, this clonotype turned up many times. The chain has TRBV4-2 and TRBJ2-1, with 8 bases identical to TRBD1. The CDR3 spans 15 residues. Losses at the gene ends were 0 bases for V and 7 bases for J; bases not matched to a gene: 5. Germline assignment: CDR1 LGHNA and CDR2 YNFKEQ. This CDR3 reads CASSQDVRQGNEQFF. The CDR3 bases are TGTGCCAGCAGCCAAGATGTCCGACAGGGGAATGAGCAGTTCTTC.

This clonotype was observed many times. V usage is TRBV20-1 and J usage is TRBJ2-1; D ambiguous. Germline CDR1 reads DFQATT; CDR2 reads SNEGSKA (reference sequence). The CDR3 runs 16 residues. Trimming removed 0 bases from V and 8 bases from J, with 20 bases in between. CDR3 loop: CSARDPGRGVSDEQFF. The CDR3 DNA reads TGCAGTGCTAGAGATCCGGGCCGAGGAGTATCGGATGAGCAGTTCTTC.

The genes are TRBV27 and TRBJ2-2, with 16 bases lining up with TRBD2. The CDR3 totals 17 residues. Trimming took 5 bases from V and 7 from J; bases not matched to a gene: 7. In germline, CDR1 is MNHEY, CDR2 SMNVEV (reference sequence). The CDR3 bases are TGTGCCAGCAGTCTCGGGACTAGCGGGAGGGTTGGCGGGGAGCTGTTTTTT. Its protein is CASSLGTSGRVGGELFF.

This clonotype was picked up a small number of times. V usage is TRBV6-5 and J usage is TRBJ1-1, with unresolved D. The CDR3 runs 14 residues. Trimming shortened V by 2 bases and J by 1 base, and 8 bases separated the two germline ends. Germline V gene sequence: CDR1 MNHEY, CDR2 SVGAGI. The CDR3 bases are TGTGCCAGCAGTTACGACGGAAGGAACACTGAAGCTTTCTTT. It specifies CASSYDGRNTEAFF.

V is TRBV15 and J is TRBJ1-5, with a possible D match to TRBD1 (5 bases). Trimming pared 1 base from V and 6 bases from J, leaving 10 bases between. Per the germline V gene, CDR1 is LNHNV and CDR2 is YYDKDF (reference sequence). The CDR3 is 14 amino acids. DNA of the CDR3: TGTGCCACCAGCAGAGGGGGGGAAGGTCAGCCCCAGCATTTT. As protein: CATSRGGEGQPQHF.

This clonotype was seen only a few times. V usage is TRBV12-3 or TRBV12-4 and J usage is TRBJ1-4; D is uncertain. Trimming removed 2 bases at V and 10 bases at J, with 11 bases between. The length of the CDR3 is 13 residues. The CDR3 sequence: CASSLQGAVKLFF. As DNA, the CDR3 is TGTGCCAGCAGTTTACAAGGAGCGGTAAAACTGTTTTTT.

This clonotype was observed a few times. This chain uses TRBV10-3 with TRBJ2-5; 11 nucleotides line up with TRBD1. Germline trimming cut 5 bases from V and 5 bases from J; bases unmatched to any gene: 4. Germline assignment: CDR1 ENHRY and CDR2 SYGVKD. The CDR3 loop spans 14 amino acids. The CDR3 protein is CAISNRTGGETQYF. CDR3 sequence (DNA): TGTGCCATCAGTAACCGGACAGGGGGCGAGACCCAGTACTTC.

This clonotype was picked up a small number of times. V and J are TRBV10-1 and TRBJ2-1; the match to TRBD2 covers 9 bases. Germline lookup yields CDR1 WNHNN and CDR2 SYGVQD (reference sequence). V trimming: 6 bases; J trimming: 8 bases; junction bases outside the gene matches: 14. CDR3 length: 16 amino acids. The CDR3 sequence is CASRSRLAAPDDEQFF. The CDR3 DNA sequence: TGCGCCAGCAGATCCCGACTAGCGGCACCCGACGATGAGCAGTTCTTC.